This is a list of T cell receptor beta chains from one sample in a study of vaccination and CD4 T cells after COVID-19. One entry per CDR3 protein, called by TCRdb with MiXCR from the PCR reads. Seen here are about 14,000 distinct CDR3 sequences, around 50% observed once, and the top ten hold under 20%. These receptors lack a known antigen. The specimen was cultured CD4+ T cells from blood, collected after SARS-CoV-2 vaccination. The receptors were gathered from a human donor with COVID-19. Each CDR3 is given without its conserved first and last residue.

J: TRBJ1-2; V: TRBV27; CDR3: ASSSGPIYGYT
J: TRBJ2-3; V: TRBV7-3; CDR3: ASSPGSTGTNTQY
J: TRBJ2-1; V: TRBV27; CDR3: ASSLSWQTYNEQF
J: TRBJ1-1; V: TRBV20-1; CDR3: SAGGGPNTEAF
J: TRBJ2-7; V: TRBV7-8; CDR3: AAHGLNSYEQY
J: TRBJ1-2; V: TRBV6-1; CDR3: ASSERGSYGYT
J: TRBJ2-3; V: TRBV7-2; CDR3: ASSRRLAASTDTQY
J: TRBJ1-2; V: TRBV2; CDR3: ASSPTKFDGYT
J: TRBJ1-2; V: TRBV6-1; CDR3: ASSRKAYGYT
J: TRBJ1-5; V: TRBV6-5; CDR3: ASSYGFGQPQH
J: TRBJ1-1; V: TRBV25-1; CDR3: ASSEGKSGSVDTEAF
J: TRBJ2-3; V: TRBV12-3/TRBV12-4; CDR3: ASSFRGAAQY
J: TRBJ2-5; V: TRBV27; CDR3: ASRGNQETQY
J: TRBJ2-5; V: TRBV10-3; CDR3: AISEKGLRQETQY
J: TRBJ2-7; V: TRBV11-3; CDR3: ASSKQGKNGSYEQY
J: TRBJ2-5; V: TRBV24-1; CDR3: ATSDFKGETQY
J: TRBJ1-5; V: TRBV19; CDR3: ATLLLGDGADQPQH
J: TRBJ1-2; V: TRBV19; CDR3: ASSIAGTGGYGYT
J: TRBJ2-7; V: TRBV5-4; CDR3: ASRAGGAQTANEQY
J: TRBJ1-6; V: TRBV6-1; CDR3: ASTPDRGRWGSYNSPLH
J: TRBJ1-1; V: TRBV27; CDR3: ASYPLDFTLTEAF
J: TRBJ1-6; V: TRBV28; CDR3: ASSFYQGSYNSPLH
J: TRBJ2-5; V: TRBV5-1; CDR3: ASSLEGRQETQY
J: TRBJ1-5; V: TRBV20-1; CDR3: SARDWGVEGQPQH
J: TRBJ1-3; V: TRBV7-6; CDR3: ASSQASGNTIY